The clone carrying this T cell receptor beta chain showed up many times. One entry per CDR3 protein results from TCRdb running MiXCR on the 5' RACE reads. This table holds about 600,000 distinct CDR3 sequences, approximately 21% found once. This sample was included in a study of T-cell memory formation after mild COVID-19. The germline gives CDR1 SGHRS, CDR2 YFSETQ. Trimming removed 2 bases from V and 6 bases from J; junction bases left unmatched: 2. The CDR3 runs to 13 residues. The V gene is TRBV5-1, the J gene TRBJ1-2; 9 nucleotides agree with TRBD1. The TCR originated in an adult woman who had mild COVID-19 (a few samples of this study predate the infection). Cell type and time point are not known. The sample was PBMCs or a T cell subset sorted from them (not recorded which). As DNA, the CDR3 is TGCGCCAGCAGCTTACAGGGGGCGGATGGCTACACCTTC. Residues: CASSLQGADGYTF.